The 22 T cell receptor beta chains reported below all come from one sample, sequenced in a study of CD8 T cells in ankylosing spondylitis. Study-level findings and limits: A TCR beta motif made of several highly homologous variants seemed typical of ankylosing spondylitis blood.

These receptors have no known antigen. TCRdb itself ran the 5' RACE reads through MiXCR, one entry per CDR3 protein. This table holds about 450,000 distinct CDR3 sequences, roughly a quarter found once. The sample consisted of blood, either unsorted or a sorted T cell fraction (not recorded which). Receptors originate from a male donor with ankylosing spondylitis.

V and J are TRBV24-1 and TRBJ2-2, with D perhaps matching TRBD2 (5 bases). V dropped 7 bases and J dropped 1 base, with 12 bases sitting between them. There are 15 residues in the CDR3. In germline, CDR1 is KGHDR, CDR2 SFDVKD. CDR3 region: CATSVRDLNTGELFF. CDR3 DNA sequence: TGTGCCACCAGCGTCCGGGATTTGAACACCGGGGAGCTGTTTTTT.

This chain connects TRBV7-9 to TRBJ1-6, with D possibly being TRBD1 (5 bases). The CDR3 length is 14 residues. Germline V lookup: CDR1 SEHNR, CDR2 FQNEAQ (reference sequence). Deletions cut 7 bases from V and 7 bases from J, with 14 bases between. The chain's CDR3 is CASTLDGGNSPLHF. The CDR3 bases are TGTGCCAGCACCCTAGACGGGGGGAATTCACCCCTCCACTTT. Together with reference TRBV7-9 and TRBJ1-6, the CDR3 gives the full variable domain: DTGVSQNPRHKITKRGQNVTFRCDPISEHNRLYWYRQTLGQGPEFLTYFQNEAQLEKSRLLSDRFSAERPKGSFSTLEIQRTEQGDSAMYLCASTLDGGNSPLHFGNGTRLTVT.

This clonotype has just a few counts. The rearrangement links TRBV11-1 to TRBJ2-1; 14 bases fit TRBD2. The V and J ends lost 0 bases and 6 bases, in that order; junction bases with no gene match: 7. Germline V gives CDR1 SGHAT, CDR2 FQDESV (reference sequence). There are 18 residues in the CDR3. The CDR3 reads CASSLAYGTSGRRNEQFF. The DNA for the CDR3 is TGTGCCAGCAGCTTAGCATACGGGACTAGCGGGAGACGCAATGAGCAGTTCTTC. Drawing the rest from reference TRBV11-1 and TRBJ2-1, the complete variable domain is EAEVAQSPRYKITEKSQAVAFWCDPISGHATLYWYRQILGQGPELLVQFQDESVVDDSQLPKDRFSAERLKGVDSTLKIQPAELGDSAMYLCASSLAYGTSGRRNEQFFGPGTRLTVL.

The CDR3, as DNA: TGTGCCAGCAGCTCGGAACTTGGAGGGGGAGGGAGCCCCGGGGAGCTGTTTTTT. This gives the protein CASSSELGGGGSPGELFF. V gene TRBV11-2 combines with J gene TRBJ2-2, with D possibly matching TRBD2 (7 bases). This CDR3 spans 18 amino acids. V was cut by 4 bases and J by 6 bases, with 24 bases left in between. The germline V gene encodes CDR1 SGHAT and CDR2 FQNNGV. Together with reference TRBV11-2 and TRBJ2-2, the CDR3 gives the full variable domain: EAGVAQSPRYKIIEKRQSVAFWCNPISGHATLYWYQQILGQGPKLLIQFQNNGVVDDSQLPKDRFSAERLKGVDSTLKIQPAKLEDSAVYLCASSSELGGGGSPGELFFGEGSRLTVL.

The chain employs TRBV5-1 and TRBJ2-7; D not certain. V dropped 4 bases and J dropped 3 bases, with 17 bases sitting between them. This CDR3 region has 15 residues. Germline loops: CDR1 SGHRS, CDR2 YFSETQ. The CDR3 nucleotides are TGCGCCAGCAGCCCCTCACCTAATCCAGGCTACGAGCAGTACGTC. Its protein is CASSPSPNPGYEQYV.

This clonotype has only a few counts. This chain connects TRBV29-1 to TRBJ2-3; TRBD2 agrees at 10 bases. Germline loops: CDR1 SQVTM, CDR2 ANQGSEA. Trimming removed 6 bases from V and 4 bases from J; junction bases left unmatched: 7. The CDR3 covers 14 residues. CDR3 loop: CSVRSGRVADTQYF. Here the CDR3 DNA reads TGCAGCGTCAGAAGCGGGAGGGTGGCAGATACGCAGTATTTT.

This chain connects TRBV7-9 to TRBJ2-1, with D tentatively TRBD2 (7 bases). The V end lost 4 bases, the J end lost 8 bases, and 9 bases lay between the germline ends. Germline V CDR1 and CDR2: SEHNR, FQNEAQ (reference sequence). The CDR3 has 12 residues. CDR3 amino acids: CASSWGGHEQFF. The DNA of the CDR3 is TGTGCCAGCAGCTGGGGGGGCCATGAGCAGTTCTTC.

The V and J genes are TRBV20-1 and TRBJ1-4; D not certain. Germline V gene lookup returns CDR1 DFQATT and CDR2 SNEGSKA (reference sequence). The CDR3 has 13 amino acids. V was pared by 1 base and J by 8 bases, with 11 bases between. This CDR3 reads CSARGATGEKLFF. CDR3 nucleotide sequence: TGCAGTGCTAGAGGGGCAACCGGCGAAAAACTGTTTTTT.

This clonotype was seen only a few times. J is TRBJ1-5 and V is TRBV7-2; maybe TRBD1 (5 bases). The CDR3 length is 16 residues. The germline V and J ends were trimmed by 2 bases and 1 base, with 12 bases remaining between them. Germline values: CDR1 SGHTA, CDR2 FQGNSA. CDR3 residues: CASSLMARESNQPQHF. CDR3 DNA: TGTGCCAGCAGCTTAATGGCCAGGGAGAGCAATCAGCCCCAGCATTTT.

Only one count was recorded for this clonotype. The CDR3 loop is CASSQNSGREGDTQYF. CDR3 sequence (DNA): TGTGCCAGCAGCCAGAATAGCGGGAGGGAAGGAGATACGCAGTATTTT. This chain joins TRBV3-1 and TRBJ2-3; 11 bases align to TRBD2. The CDR3 runs 16 residues. Germline assignment: CDR1 LGHDT and CDR2 YNNKEL (reference sequence). V lost 3 bases, J lost 5 bases, and 7 bases stayed unmatched.

The chain links TRBV24-1 to TRBJ2-3; TRBD2 aligns across 11 bases. J was trimmed by 6 bases and V by 3 bases; bases with no gene match: 7. Looked up from germline, CDR1 is KGHDR and CDR2 is SFDVKD. The CDR3 consists of 16 residues. The CDR3 bases are TGTGCCACCAGTGATCTGACTAGCGGGGCCCCGGATACGCAGTATTTT. Its translation is CATSDLTSGAPDTQYF.

This chain joins TRBV3-1 and TRBJ2-1; D is unresolved. Trimming shortened V by 4 bases and J by 4 bases, and 8 bases separated the two germline ends. CDR1 LGHDT and CDR2 YNNKEL come from the germline V gene (reference sequence). The CDR3 is 13 residues long. CDR3 in DNA: TGTGCCAGCAGCCGCCAGAATTACAATGAGCAGTTCTTC. Translated: CASSRQNYNEQFF.

The table lists this clonotype with a few counts. The chain employs TRBV29-1 and TRBJ2-1; perhaps D is TRBD1 or TRBD2 (5 bases each). The CDR3 sequence is 12 residues long. Trimming cost V 8 bases and J 5 bases, with 13 bases left between them. In germline, CDR1 is SQVTM, CDR2 ANQGSEA. The CDR3 DNA reads as TGCAGCAGTCTGGGGACCAACAATGAGCAGTTCTTC. The encoded protein is CSSLGTNNEQFF.

J is TRBJ1-5 and V is TRBV6-2 or TRBV6-3, with a weak D call TRBD1 (5 bases). This CDR3 contains 12 residues. With 6 bases removed from V and 6 bases from J, the gap between germline ends came to 9 bases. Germline CDR1 is MNHEY and CDR2 is SVGEGT. The CDR3 bases are TGTGCCAGCAGCCCGACAGCTCAGCCCCAGCATTTT. It encodes CASSPTAQPQHF.

This clonotype was seen once. The chain is built from TRBV7-2 and TRBJ2-3; D may match TRBD1 or TRBD2 (7 bases each). Germline V gives CDR1 SGHTA, CDR2 FQGNSA. The CDR3 is made up of 16 amino acids. V lost 1 base, J lost 2 bases, and 13 bases lay in between. The CDR3 is CASSLVGGGATDTQYF. The CDR3 nucleotides read TGTGCCAGCAGCTTAGTGGGAGGGGGCGCCACAGATACGCAGTATTTT. Based on the CDR3 plus reference TRBV7-2 and TRBJ2-3, the full variable domain is GAGVSQSPSNKVTEKGKDVELRCDPISGHTALYWYRQSLGQGLEFLIYFQGNSAPDKSGLPSDRFSAERTGGSVSTLTIQRTQQEDSAVYLCASSLVGGGATDTQYFGPGTRLTVL.

The rearrangement links TRBV29-1 to TRBJ2-1, with 13 nucleotides matching TRBD2. From germline, CDR1 is SQVTM and CDR2 ANQGSEA. Germline trimming cut 5 bases from V and 5 bases from J; bases unmatched to any gene: 6. The CDR3 extends over 15 amino acids. The CDR3 nucleotides read TGCAGCGTTTGGACTAGCGGGAGAGGTGACAATGAGCAGTTCTTC. Protein product: CSVWTSGRGDNEQFF.

This clonotype was seen a few times. The J gene is TRBJ2-3, the V gene TRBV29-1, with TRBD1 identical over 7 bases. The CDR3 has 15 residues. J was trimmed by 0 bases and V by 5 bases; bases with no gene match: 8. From germline, CDR1 is SQVTM and CDR2 ANQGSEA. CDR3: CSVLLQGSSTDTQYF. In DNA, the CDR3 is TGCAGCGTTCTATTACAGGGGTCGAGCACAGATACGCAGTATTTT.

V usage is TRBV3-1 and J usage is TRBJ2-7, with D unresolved. The germline V and J ends were trimmed by 1 base and 2 bases, with 9 bases remaining between them. CDR1 and CDR2 from the germline V gene are LGHDT and YNNKEL (reference sequence). The CDR3 length is 14 residues. The CDR3 spells CASSQGVGPYEQYF. CDR3 DNA sequence: TGTGCCAGCAGCCAAGGTGTCGGGCCCTACGAGCAGTACTTC.

This rearrangement joins TRBV4-1 to TRBJ2-1; TRBD2 matches at 8 bases. Trimming cost V 3 bases and J 5 bases; bases outside gene matches: 9. CDR1 is MGHRA and CDR2 is YSYEKL in the germline V gene. The CDR3 totals 16 residues. CDR3 sequence reads: CASSHVPGLDDNEQFF. Written as DNA, the CDR3 is TGCGCCAGCAGCCATGTTCCGGGACTAGACGACAATGAGCAGTTCTTC.

There are a few counts of this clonotype. The chain has TRBV20-1 and TRBJ1-2; D possibly corresponds to TRBD1 (5 bases). The CDR3 covers 13 residues. Germline values: CDR1 DFQATT, CDR2 SNEGSKA (reference sequence). Trimming cost V 6 bases and J 8 bases, with 19 bases left between them. CDR3 DNA sequence: TGCAGTGCCCCAGGGACGGCTCTCGGGGGCTACACCTTC. Protein product: CSAPGTALGGYTF.

Only a few counts were recorded for this clonotype. The V and J genes are TRBV20-1 and TRBJ2-1; no definite D call. Germline CDR1 reads DFQATT; CDR2 reads SNEGSKA (reference sequence). Trimming removed 5 bases from V and 7 bases from J, with 18 bases in between. This CDR3 region has 14 residues. The CDR3 DNA reads TGCAGTGCTGACGACATACTAATGGGGAATGAGCAGTTCTTC. Encoded protein: CSADDILMGNEQFF.

The CDR3 spells CATSRKDGYNEQFF. As DNA, the CDR3 is TGTGCCACCAGCAGGAAGGACGGTTACAATGAGCAGTTCTTC. This chain links TRBV15 with TRBJ2-1; D call uncertain. Germline-derived CDR1 and CDR2 are LNHNV and YYDKDF (reference sequence). CDR3 length: 14 residues. Trimming pared 3 bases from V and 4 bases from J, leaving 10 bases between.